A single sample gave rise to the 11 T cell receptor beta chains below, sequenced in a study of blood T cell repertoires in COVID-19. TCRdb keeps only in-frame clones here, not all; method: immunoSEQ multiplex PCR. The table lists 230,000 or so clones, about 87% of them singletons. Material: PBMCs or T cells enriched from blood (not recorded which). The origin of the receptors is a woman aged 30 to 39 who had recovered from COVID-19.

The chain employs TRBV10-3 and TRBJ2-7; D possibly corresponds to TRBD1 (6 bases). Trimming stripped 6 bases from V and 5 bases from J, with 14 bases between. The CDR3 consists of 13 residues. The germline V gene encodes CDR1 ENHRY and CDR2 SYGVKD. CDR3: CAIRPTGQDEQYF. The CDR3 DNA follows: TGTGCCATCAGGCCTACGGGACAAGACGAGCAGTACTTC.

The J gene is TRBJ2-7, the V gene TRBV5-6, with D maybe TRBD2 (6 bases). V dropped 3 bases and J dropped 2 bases, with 9 bases sitting between them. The CDR3 is 13 residues long. CDR1 and CDR2 from the germline V gene are SGHDT and YYEEEE. CDR3 loop: CASSSGGAYEQYF. The CDR3 DNA sequence: TGTGCCAGCAGCTCCGGGGGAGCCTACGAGCAGTACTTC.

This clone is a singleton in its sample. The rearrangement joins TRBV15 to TRBJ1-2; possibly TRBD1 for D (5 bases). The CDR3 has 14 amino acids. Germline-derived CDR1 and CDR2 are LNHNV and YYDKDF (reference sequence). The V and J ends lost 1 base and 3 bases respectively, with 9 bases between them. Written as DNA, the CDR3 is TGTGCCACCAGCAGAGGAGCGGGACACTATGGCTACACCTTC. It translates to CATSRGAGHYGYTF. The full variable domain, rest sourced from reference TRBV15 and TRBJ1-2, is DAMVIQNPRYQVTQFGKPVTLSCSQTLNHNVMYWYQQKSSQAPKLLFHYYDKDFNNEADTPDNFQSRRPNTSFCFLDIRSPGLGDTAMYLCATSRGAGHYGYTFGSGTRLTVV.

V is TRBV5-1 and J is TRBJ2-7; 9 positions match TRBD1. The CDR3 contains 14 residues. V lost 5 bases to trimming and J lost 5 bases; unmatched junction nucleotides: 8. Germline V gene data show CDR1 as SGHRS and CDR2 as YFSETQ. The CDR3: CASRQDRGYDEQYF. DNA for the CDR3: TGCGCCAGCAGACAGGACAGGGGATACGACGAGCAGTACTTC.

V and J are TRBV7-2 and TRBJ2-2, with D tentatively TRBD1 (5 bases). Trimming removed 2 bases at V and 4 bases at J, with 17 bases between. Germline CDR1 reads SGHTA; CDR2 reads FQGNSA. CDR3 length: 17 residues. The CDR3 coding sequence is TGTGCCAGCAGCTTAAAGACAGACATCATAGGCACCGGGGAGCTGTTTTTT. Amino acids: CASSLKTDIIGTGELFF.

This clone was seen a single time. This chain links TRBV5-6 with TRBJ2-2, with D maybe TRBD2 (5 bases). The germline CDR1 and CDR2 sequences are SGHDT and YYEEEE. The ends were cut back, 3 bases at V and 7 bases at J, with 13 bases in the middle. CDR3 size: 14 residues. CDR3 sequence reads: CASSYGPEGGELFF. In DNA, the CDR3 is TGTGCCAGCAGCTATGGCCCCGAGGGCGGGGAGCTGTTTTTT.

The chain uses TRBV19 and TRBJ1-2; 8 bases map to TRBD1. In germline, CDR1 is LNHDA, CDR2 SQIVND (reference sequence). V lost 4 bases and J lost 8; bases outside the gene matches: 3. This CDR3 spans 12 amino acids. The CDR3 reads CASSTPGGGYTF. CDR3 DNA sequence: TGTGCCAGTAGTACCCCAGGGGGCGGCTACACCTTC.

This chain connects TRBV4-2 to TRBJ2-5; TRBD1 aligns across 7 bases. In germline, CDR1 is LGHNA, CDR2 YNFKEQ. V trimming: 0 bases; J trimming: 4 bases; junction bases outside the gene matches: 8. This CDR3 is built from 16 residues. CDR3 residues: CASSQEGTVRRETQYF. CDR3 bases: TGTGCCAGCAGCCAAGAGGGGACAGTTCGGCGAGAGACCCAGTACTTC.

The rearrangement links TRBV2 to TRBJ2-3; TRBD1 aligns across 7 bases. In germline, CDR1 is SNHLY, CDR2 FYNNEI. V dropped 6 bases and J dropped 2; count of bases not matched to a gene: 23. This CDR3 has 20 amino acids. The DNA of the CDR3 is TGTGCCAGCAGGGGGGACAGACAGGGTAGACACTCGGGTACCACAGATACGCAGTATTTT. It specifies CASRGDRQGRHSGTTDTQYF.

The chain combines TRBV25-1 with TRBJ2-1; TRBD1 agrees at 10 bases. Germline V gene lookup returns CDR1 MGHDK and CDR2 SYGVNS. With 3 bases clipped from V and 5 bases from J, the junction kept 7 bases outside the gene matches. The CDR3 is made up of 16 amino acids. CDR3 amino acids: CASSDTDRGHHNEQFF. The CDR3 DNA reads as TGTGCCAGCAGTGACACAGACAGGGGGCATCACAATGAGCAGTTCTTC.

The chain uses TRBV5-1 and TRBJ1-2; D is possibly TRBD1 (5 bases). The CDR3 is 15 amino acids. CDR1 SGHRS and CDR2 YFSETQ come from the germline V gene. Deletions cut 0 bases from V and 4 bases from J, with 13 bases between. The CDR3 nucleotides are TGCGCCAGCAGCTTGGAACAGGTGGATATCTATGGCTACACCTTC. Residues: CASSLEQVDIYGYTF.